This T cell receptor (beta chain) was documented in a study of T cells in narcolepsy. Looking at the study overall: Donors had narcolepsy type 1 or type 2, or were healthy controls.

V was shortened by 3 bases and J by 12 bases, with 15 bases between the two germline ends. CDR3 size: 12 residues. Germline values: CDR1 GTSNPN, CDR2 SVGIG (reference sequence). Study outcomes and limitations: Reportedly, autoreactive clonotypes were serially detected in patients' blood but not controls'.

Sequencing was performed with immunoSEQ multiplex PCR; in TCRdb, only in-frame clones are kept and a portion is missing. In the table there are tens of thousands of clones, around 90% of which are singletons. Note on this clone: Antigen unknown.

The TCR originated in a human donor with narcolepsy. The chain couples TRBV30 to TRBJ2-1; D remains unclear. Sequenced input: CD45RA- memory CD4+ T cells from PBMCs. CDR3 sequence: CAWSSSSMLQFF. CDR3 DNA sequence: TGTGCCTGGAGCTCCTCATCAATGCTGCAGTTCTTC.